The 25 T cell receptor beta chains below were found in one sample sequenced in a study of T cell responses to AZD1222 COVID-19 vaccine. TCRdb's copy holds only in-frame clones and misses some; the assay was immunoSEQ multiplex PCR. This sample carries about 100,000 clones, around 87% of them seen once, and the ten largest clones take around 4.4%. Source: peripheral blood, taken on day 0 of MenACWY control vaccination. The receptors were gathered from an adult in good health.

This chain joins TRBV19 and TRBJ1-6; D unclear. Germline V CDR1 and CDR2: LNHDA, SQIVND (reference sequence). V lost 5 bases and J lost 4, with 9 bases in between. The CDR3 consists of 14 residues. In DNA form, the CDR3 reads TGTGCCAGTAGTTCCTCGGGGTATAATTCACCCCTCCACTTT. Amino acid sequence: CASSSSGYNSPLHF. Full variable domain (missing parts from reference TRBV19 and TRBJ1-6): DGGITQSPKYLFRKEGQNVTLSCEQNLNHDAMYWYRQDPGQGLRLIYYSQIVNDFQKGDIAEGYSVSREKKESFPLTVTSAQKNPTAFYLCASSSSGYNSPLHFGNGTRLTVT.

V gene TRBV4-3 combines with J gene TRBJ2-7, with 8 nucleotides matching TRBD1. The germline V gene has CDR1 LGHNA and CDR2 YSLEER. V shed 0 bases and J 4 bases; nucleotides not matched to a gene: 8. The length of the CDR3 is 16 residues. DNA of the CDR3: TGCGCCAGCAGCCAAGAAGCCAGACAGGGGTGGTACGAGCAGTACTTC. Residues: CASSQEARQGWYEQYF.

The table lists this clone with a count of one. The rearrangement joins TRBV7-2 to TRBJ2-7; 10 bases agree with TRBD1. The CDR3 has 13 residues. V trimming: 5 bases; J trimming: 6 bases; junction bases outside the gene matches: 4. CDR1 and CDR2 from the germline V gene are SGHTA and FQGNSA. The DNA for the CDR3 is TGTGCCAGCAGCCCGGACAGGGGGGTCGAGCAGTACTTC. The encoded protein is CASSPDRGVEQYF.

The sample holds a few counts of this clone. The chain carries TRBV5-1 and TRBJ1-2; possibly TRBD1 for D (5 bases). Trimming removed 4 bases from V and 7 bases from J, with 11 bases in between. In germline, CDR1 is SGHRS, CDR2 YFSETQ. This CDR3 comprises 12 residues. The CDR3 region has the DNA TGCGCCAGCAGCCCAGGGAGCAGTGGCTACACCTTC. Its protein is CASSPGSSGYTF.

This chain joins TRBV28 and TRBJ2-7, with 8 bases matching TRBD2. After removal of 3 bases from V and 0 bases from J, the junction contained 7 bases not matched to a gene. The CDR3 runs to 16 residues. The germline V gene has CDR1 MDHEN and CDR2 SYDVKM. CDR3 residues: CASSFWREASSYEQYF. The CDR3 DNA reads TGTGCCAGCAGTTTCTGGCGGGAGGCAAGCTCCTACGAGCAGTACTTC. Variable domain in full (rest from reference TRBV28 and TRBJ2-7): DVKVTQSSRYLVKRTGEKVFLECVQDMDHENMFWYRQDPGLGLRLIYFSYDVKMKEKGDIPEGYSVSREKKERFSLILESASTNQTSMYLCASSFWREASSYEQYFGPGTRLTVT.

The sample holds one count of this clone. CDR3 sequence: CASSLAQYNEQFF. The CDR3 DNA sequence: TGTGCCAGCAGCTTAGCACAATACAATGAGCAGTTCTTC. The chain carries TRBV7-2 and TRBJ2-1; D unresolved. The V gene lost 0 bases and the J gene lost 4 bases, with 4 bases spanning the gap. Looked up from germline, CDR1 is SGHTA and CDR2 is FQGNSA. The CDR3 consists of 13 residues.

The CDR3: CASSQVFSHSYNSPLHF. The CDR3 DNA sequence: TGCGCCAGCAGCCAAGTGTTCAGTCACTCCTATAATTCACCCCTCCACTTT. This chain connects TRBV4-1 to TRBJ1-6; D unresolved. Trimming stripped 1 base from V and 0 bases from J, with 10 bases between. The V gene's germline CDR1 is MGHRA and CDR2 YSYEKL. CDR3 length: 17 residues.

This sequence joins TRBV30 and TRBJ1-1; TRBD1 might be the D (5 bases). The CDR3 consists of 16 residues. CDR1 and CDR2 from the germline V gene are GTSNPN and SVGIG (reference sequence). The V end was cut by 3 bases, the J end by 4 bases, with 21 bases between. This CDR3 reads CAWRPPRDLPPTEAFF. The CDR3 DNA follows: TGTGCCTGGAGGCCACCCCGGGACCTGCCCCCCACTGAAGCTTTCTTT.

The rearrangement uses TRBV15 and TRBJ1-5; unclear D gene. The CDR3 is 13 residues long. The germline CDR1 and CDR2 sequences are LNHNV and YYDKDF (reference sequence). Trimming cost V 0 bases and J 7 bases, with 7 bases left between them. CDR3 residues: CATSRDLAQPQHF. The CDR3 bases are TGTGCCACCAGCAGAGATCTGGCGCAGCCCCAGCATTTT.

The V gene is TRBV18, the J gene TRBJ1-4, with D unresolved. CDR1 and CDR2 from the germline V gene are KGHSH and LQKENI. V lost 5 bases and J 2 bases, leaving 12 bases between the germline ends. The CDR3 runs to 15 residues. The CDR3 sequence is CASSTRTGTNEKLFF. Here the CDR3 DNA reads TGTGCCAGCTCAACCCGGACCGGGACTAATGAAAAACTGTTTTTT.

This sequence joins TRBV5-1 and TRBJ2-1, with a possible D match to TRBD2 (6 bases). V dropped 3 bases and J dropped 15 bases, with 16 bases sitting between them. Germline V CDR1 and CDR2: SGHRS, YFSETQ. This CDR3 comprises 12 residues. In nucleotides, the CDR3 is TGCGCCAGCAGCTCGAGCGGGTTCCTGCCGTTCTTC. It yields the protein CASSSSGFLPFF.

The rearrangement uses TRBV6-6 and TRBJ2-7; unclear D gene. V was cut by 7 bases and J by 0 bases, with 13 bases left in between. The V gene's germline CDR1 is MNHNY and CDR2 SVGAGI (reference sequence). The CDR3 loop spans 14 amino acids. The CDR3 DNA reads TGTGCCAGCAACTCCGCTCAAAGCTCCTACGAGCAGTACTTC. It encodes CASNSAQSSYEQYF.

This clone appeared once. The gene calls are TRBV19 and TRBJ1-5, with 11 bases matching TRBD1. The CDR3 runs to 16 residues. Unmatched junction bases numbered 9, after V lost 5 bases and J lost 6 bases. Germline V lookup: CDR1 LNHDA, CDR2 SQIVND (reference sequence). The CDR3 loop is CASSPLGQGASQPQHF. CDR3 bases: TGTGCCAGTAGTCCCCTTGGACAGGGGGCGAGTCAGCCCCAGCATTTT.

This rearrangement joins TRBV2 to TRBJ2-2; 9 bases line up with TRBD1. This CDR3 has 15 residues. Losses at the gene ends were 8 bases for V and 3 bases for J; bases not matched to a gene: 7. From germline, CDR1 is SNHLY and CDR2 FYNNEI. CDR3 DNA sequence: TGTGCCAGCTCACGGGACAGGGTGCACACCGGGGAGCTGTTTTTT. Its protein is CASSRDRVHTGELFF.

The V call is TRBV2, the J call TRBJ1-3; D is possibly TRBD1 (5 bases). V lost 2 bases and J 7 bases, leaving 12 bases between the germline ends. The germline V gene encodes CDR1 SNHLY and CDR2 FYNNEI. CDR3 length equals 14 residues. CDR3 sequence: CASSEQGVGNTIYF. The CDR3 coding sequence is TGTGCCAGCAGTGAACAGGGAGTGGGTAACACCATATATTTT.

The rearrangement links TRBV4-3 to TRBJ1-4; D is possibly TRBD1 (6 bases). Germline values: CDR1 LGHNA, CDR2 YSLEER. V lost 0 bases and J lost 8, with 16 bases in between. The CDR3 loop spans 16 amino acids. This chain's CDR3 is CASSQERRGGGEKLFF. The CDR3 DNA reads as TGCGCCAGCAGCCAAGAAAGGAGAGGGGGGGGAGAAAAACTGTTTTTT.

The J gene is TRBJ1-1, the V gene TRBV29-1; no reliable D call. The CDR3 has 13 residues. The germline V gene encodes CDR1 SQVTM and CDR2 ANQGSEA. The V and J ends lost 4 bases and 6 bases respectively, with 15 bases between them. CDR3 DNA: TGCAGCGTTGTGGGTCCCGATCATCCTGAAGCTTTCTTT. Translation: CSVVGPDHPEAFF. Using reference TRBV29-1 and TRBJ1-1 for the parts outside the CDR3, the full variable domain is SAVISQKPSRDICQRGTSLTIQCQVDSQVTMMFWYRQQPGQSLTLIATANQGSEATYESGFVIDKFPISRPNLTFSTLTVSNMSPEDSSIYLCSVVGPDHPEAFFGQGTRLTVV.

The chain has TRBV4-2 and TRBJ1-5; D is unclear. V shed 5 bases and J shed 7 bases, with 12 bases lying between them. The CDR3 has 13 amino acids. The germline V gene has CDR1 LGHNA and CDR2 YNFKEQ. The CDR3 DNA sequence: TGTGCCAGCAGCGCTATGAATTGGCAGCCCCAGCATTTT. Translation: CASSAMNWQPQHF.

The chain links TRBV18 to TRBJ2-7; 10 bases are a match to TRBD2. V gave up 6 bases and J gave up 2 bases; unmatched junction bases: 10. Germline V gene lookup returns CDR1 KGHSH and CDR2 LQKENI. CDR3 size: 16 residues. The DNA for the CDR3 is TGTGCCAGCTCCCCAGAACTAGCGGGGATTACCTACGAGCAGTACTTC. Translating it yields CASSPELAGITYEQYF.

V is TRBV9 and J is TRBJ1-2; 7 positions agree with TRBD1. The germline CDR1 and CDR2 sequences are SGDLS and YYNGEE. J was trimmed by 8 bases and V by 3 bases; bases with no gene match: 10. The CDR3 loop spans 14 amino acids. In DNA form, the CDR3 reads TGTGCCAGCAGCGCCCAAGACAGGGCTCGCGGCTACACCTTC. Its translation: CASSAQDRARGYTF.

The chain links TRBV28 to TRBJ1-6, with D possibly TRBD1 on 5 matching bases. CDR1 is MDHEN, CDR2 SYDVKM, per germline. The ends were cut back, 2 bases at V and 11 bases at J, with 19 bases in the middle. The CDR3 contains 16 residues. The CDR3: CASSLGRDLLGAPLHF. CDR3 bases: TGTGCCAGCAGTTTAGGCAGGGACCTACTGGGTGCACCCCTCCACTTT.

This sequence joins TRBV4-1 and TRBJ2-6; no reliable D call. The CDR3 is 16 residues long. Germline V gene lookup returns CDR1 MGHRA and CDR2 YSYEKL. V shed 1 base and J shed 0 bases, with 7 bases lying between them. CDR3 bases: TGCGCCAGCAGCCAAGTGGGTGGCTCTGGGGCCAACGTCCTGACTTTC. The encoded protein is CASSQVGGSGANVLTF.

The chain joins TRBV25-1 to TRBJ2-1; possibly TRBD1 for D (5 bases). Germline V CDR1 and CDR2: MGHDK, SYGVNS. The ends were cut back, 4 bases at V and 6 bases at J, with 7 bases in the middle. This CDR3 comprises 12 residues. As DNA, the CDR3 is TGTGCCAGCAGTGTGCAGGGCAATGAGCAGTTCTTC. Translation: CASSVQGNEQFF.

The V call is TRBV11-2, the J call TRBJ2-7, with D possibly TRBD1 on 5 matching bases. Germline V gene lookup returns CDR1 SGHAT and CDR2 FQNNGV. Trimming took off 3 bases at V and 0 bases at J, with 15 bases between the two ends. The CDR3 has 16 residues. The CDR3 DNA reads as TGTGCCAGCAGCTTTGGTCAGGGTCCCCTCTCCTACGAGCAGTACTTC. This translates into CASSFGQGPLSYEQYF.

J is TRBJ1-2 and V is TRBV3-1 (or the pseudogene TRBV3-2); no reliable D call. Germline values: CDR1 LGHDT, CDR2 YNNKEL (reference sequence). The CDR3 totals 12 residues. Trimming cost V 3 bases and J 7 bases, with 9 bases left between them. CDR3 protein: CASSHAQGGYTF. The CDR3 bases are TGTGCCAGCAGCCACGCACAAGGTGGCTACACCTTC.